This T cell receptor beta chain originates from a study of blood T cell repertoires in COVID-19. Study background: Specimens from acute and convalescent COVID-19 originated in the United States, Italy and Spain.

Some clones are missing from TCRdb's copy, which holds only in-frame ones; the method was immunoSEQ multiplex PCR. Here the sample spans about 63,000 clones, roughly nine tenths being singletons. This clone was detected many times. Material for sequencing was peripheral blood. The clonotype originates from a woman of 80 years or more with acute or convalescent COVID-19.

CDR3 protein: CASRNTRGNEQFF. The CDR3 DNA reads TGTGCCAGCAGAAACACTAGAGGCAATGAGCAGTTCTTC. The chain couples TRBV5-6 to TRBJ2-1; the D gene is possibly TRBD2 (5 bases). Germline CDR1 SGHDT, CDR2 YYEEEE. The CDR3 is made up of 13 amino acids. Trimming shortened V by 5 bases and J by 6 bases, and 12 bases separated the two germline ends.